This TCR beta chain derives from a study of blood T cell repertoires in COVID-19 (TCRdb year 2020). Describing the broader study: Collaborator samples came from the United States, Italy and Spain and covered acute and convalescent phases of COVID-19. The prospective study material was composed of cDNA or gDNA derived from T cells, B-cell-depleted T cells, or PBMCs. Subjects who had been exposed to COVID-19, were actively infected with it, or had recovered from it provided the deeply sampled blood TCRbeta repertoires that made up the dataset. A freely available public database, intended as a resource for researchers studying the immune response to SARS-CoV-2, is where the repertoires were released. Samples came from the ongoing ImmuneRACE study (first 160 participants) plus 1,254 subjects from 6 global collaborators. A de-identified subject ID, COVID-19 status, age in years and sex were almost always included in the sample metadata. Where available, HLA class I and class II types were obtained from metadata supplied by the sample provider rather than from assay-based typing. What the research found in general, with its limitations: The amount of clinical and demographic metadata varied by source and participant and was provided uncurated.

Participants in the prospective study were aged roughly 18 to 100 years, lived in 24 United States geographic areas, and enrolled through a virtual design. In the prospective study, cohorts were assigned on the basis of participant-reported clinical history obtained from a screening survey and a study questionnaire. ImmuneRACE Cohort 3 recovered participants were defined by two consecutive negative NP/OP PCR tests, healthcare professional clearance, or symptom resolution. In the prospective study, whole blood, serum and a nasopharyngeal or oropharyngeal swab were collected from each participant by mobile phlebotomists. Participants in the prospective study had the option to provide additional blood draws and questionnaires over a roughly 2-month period. Prospective study blood samples were shipped either frozen or at room temperature before DNA extraction. The CDR3 goes from the cysteine to the phenylalanine over 14 residues. Only the CDR3 part of the read is kept: 42 bases, read in frame from the first base. The germline V gene (reference sequence) gives CDR1 as SGHNT and CDR2 as YYREEE. Trimming at the junction amounts to 0 bases on V and 4 bases on J, and the germline ends lie 10 bases apart.

In the case of this clone: The target of this receptor is not known. No much larger clone exists at a distance of one base, and base qualities are not known.

TCRbeta CDR3 regions were amplified from genomic DNA by means of the immunoSEQ Assay, a bias-controlled multiplex PCR. As for the original processing: The number of nucleated cells in each sample was estimated by amplification of reference gene primers within the assay. Sequence reads were collapsed and filtered to measure the absolute abundance of every unique TCRbeta CDR3 rearrangement. For each sample, productive Simpson clonality was calculated as the square root of Simpson's diversity index across productive rearrangements. Not all clones reach the TCRdb copy of this immuneACCESS table, which keeps in-frame sequences only. Checked studies attribute under half of the gap to unresolved V genes and leave the rest unexplained. That table gives V, J and clone size, and the DNA gave D and trimming. The sample has under 300,000 clones on record, roughly 85% of them singletons. 1.5% to 2% of the sample is in the top ten clones.

Material for sequencing was PBMCs or T cells enriched from blood (not recorded which). Here the chain combines TRBV5-4 and TRBJ1-2; perhaps TRBD1 is the D gene, with 5 bases matching. This sequence was found in a woman aged 45-65 years who had recovered from COVID-19. CDR3 protein: CASSLVGAGYGYTF. The DNA sequence is TGTGCCAGCAGCTTGGTAGGGGCTGGCTATGGCTACACCTTC. With the rest looked up from the reference TRBV5-4 and TRBJ1-2 genes rather than sequenced, the full variable domain is ETGVTQSPTHLIKTRGQQVTLRCSSQSGHNTVSWYQQALGQGPQFIFQYYREEENGRGNFPPRFSGLQFPNYSSELNVNALELDDSALYLCASSLVGAGYGYTFGSGTRLTVV.